The present TCR beta chain was sequenced within a study of cytomegalovirus exposure and HLA in healthy donors. This clone came up a few times. PCR used 60 Vbeta primers and 13 Jbeta primers. Authors' methods: Counted up in a later analysis, unique TCR beta chains came to some 72 million, with roughly 11 million shared. The table came from immunoSEQ multiplex PCR; TCRdb's copy has only in-frame clones and leaves some out. V and J calls and clone size are given by that table; D and trimming were obtained from the DNA. The table has about 89,000 clones, 60% to 65% seen once. This CDR3 contains 14 residues. Germline V gene sequence: CDR1 SGHRS, CDR2 YFSETQ. Trimming took 5 bases from V and 0 from J, leaving 9 bases between them.

The clonotype originates from a human donor in good health. The rearrangement uses TRBV5-1 and TRBJ2-1; D ambiguous. The sequenced material came from PBMCs. As DNA, the CDR3 is TGCGCCAGCAGTCCTCTGAGCTCCTACAATGAGCAGTTCTTC. Protein: CASSPLSSYNEQFF.